These T cell receptor beta chains were read from a single sample in a study of CD8 T cells in ankylosing spondylitis. TCRdb re-called the 5' RACE reads through MiXCR, storing one row per CDR3 protein. The sample yields tens of thousands of distinct CDR3 sequences, 6.2% seen once. Sequenced: synovial fluid, either unsorted or a sorted T cell fraction (not recorded which). These receptors were obtained from a male donor with ankylosing spondylitis. CDR3s include the opening cysteine and the closing phenylalanine or tryptophan. D genes are given only for firm matches. Some rows mark clone size as missing; the rest say once, few, many or name a class of expanded clone.

j_call v_call d_call clone_size cdr3_aa cdr3_nt
TRBJ2-7 TRBV12-3/TRBV12-4 . . CASTRTSEGRGEQYF TGTGCCAGCACGCGCACCAGTGAGGGACGGGGCGAGCAGTACTTC
TRBJ2-6 TRBV12-3/TRBV12-4 . many CASSLSGANVLTF TGTGCCAGCAGTTTGTCAGGGGCCAACGTCCTGACTTTC
TRBJ2-6 TRBV2 TRBD1 . CASIQRSGQDFSGANVLTF TGTGCCAGCATCCAACGGTCGGGACAGGATTTCTCTGGGGCCAACGTCCTGACTTTC
TRBJ2-6 TRBV9 TRBD1 many CASSPWGQGAFLSGANVLTF TGTGCCAGCAGCCCGTGGGGCCAGGGGGCATTTCTTTCTGGGGCCAACGTCCTGACTTTC
TRBJ2-5 TRBV2 . few CASSEGPGGTGKKETQYF TGTGCCAGCAGTGAAGGCCCGGGAGGGACAGGGAAAAAAGAGACCCAGTACTTC
TRBJ1-4 TRBV28 . many CASSLNEKLFF TGTGCCAGCAGCCTTAATGAAAAACTGTTTTTT
TRBJ2-3 TRBV20-1 TRBD2 many CSARDPGWASGTFTDTQYF TGCAGTGCTAGAGATCCAGGGTGGGCTAGCGGGACCTTCACAGATACGCAGTATTTT
TRBJ2-7 TRBV14 TRBD1 many CASSQATGTVYEQYF TGTGCCAGCAGCCAAGCAACCGGGACAGTCTACGAGCAGTACTTC
TRBJ2-1 TRBV12-3/TRBV12-4 TRBD1 many CASSPHRGNEQFF TGTGCCAGCAGTCCCCACAGGGGGAATGAGCAGTTCTTC
TRBJ1-5 TRBV2 . . CASSPQGYSNQPQHF TGTGCCAGCAGTCCACAGGGCTATAGCAATCAGCCCCAGCATTTT
TRBJ2-1 TRBV15 . many CATSREWGGERSFEQFF TGTGCCACCAGCAGAGAATGGGGCGGGGAGAGGTCATTTGAGCAGTTCTTC
TRBJ1-5 TRBV12-3/TRBV12-4 . many CASSLSHSTQHF TGTGCCAGCAGTTTATCCCACAGTACCCAGCATTTT
TRBJ2-7 TRBV4-2 . . CASSRDGGRSPYEQYF TGTGCCAGCAGCCGCGACGGGGGCCGTTCCCCCTACGAGCAGTACTTC
TRBJ2-5 TRBV12-5 TRBD1 . CASGLERQGHGAQYF TGTGCTAGTGGTTTGGAACGACAGGGCCACGGAGCCCAGTACTTC
TRBJ1-2 TRBV7-2 TRBD1 few CASSFLAGGIYGYTF TGTGCCAGCAGCTTCCTGGCAGGGGGTATCTATGGCTACACCTTC
TRBJ2-1 TRBV11-3 TRBD2 . CASSSERGAMTNEQFF TGTGCCAGCAGTAGCGAGCGGGGTGCCATGACCAATGAGCAGTTCTTC
TRBJ2-5 TRBV5-6 . few CASSFVSEETQYF TGTGCCAGCAGCTTCGTCTCCGAAGAGACCCAGTACTTC
TRBJ2-3 TRBV9 TRBD2 once CASTSGRSTDTQYF TGTGCCAGCACCAGCGGGAGAAGCACAGATACGCAGTATTTT
TRBJ2-1 TRBV4-3 . . CASSQRTDGNEQFF TGCGCCAGCAGCCAAAGGACAGACGGGAATGAGCAGTTCTTC
TRBJ2-2 TRBV5-1 TRBD1 few CASSRDRADGELFF TGCGCCAGCAGTCGGGACAGGGCAGACGGGGAGCTGTTTTTT
TRBJ2-2 TRBV11-3 . . CASSPAPGRNTGELFF TGTGCCAGCAGTCCAGCCCCCGGGAGGAACACCGGGGAGCTGTTTTTT
TRBJ2-7 TRBV11-3 TRBD1 . CASSAGQGSSYEQYF TGTGCCAGCAGCGCAGGACAGGGAAGCTCCTACGAGCAGTACTTC
TRBJ1-2 TRBV5-1 TRBD1 . CASSTGQGNGYTF TGCGCCAGCAGCACGGGACAGGGGAACGGCTACACCTTC
TRBJ2-1 TRBV30 . . CAWSPARDTQFF TGTGCCTGGAGCCCGGCGAGGGACACCCAGTTCTTC
TRBJ2-1 TRBV5-1 TRBD1 many CASSLAPGQLNEQFF TGCGCCAGCAGCTTGGCCCCGGGACAGCTCAATGAGCAGTTCTTC
TRBJ2-3 TRBV7-9 . many CASTVDHF TGTGCCAGCACCGTCGACCATTTT
TRBJ1-6 TRBV6-5 . . CASSYSRWLQNGQSPLHF TGTGCCAGCAGTTACTCGAGGTGGCTGCAGAACGGGCAATCACCCCTCCACTTT
TRBJ2-2 TRBV5-1 TRBD1 many CASSGGQGATGELFF TGCGCCAGCAGCGGGGGACAGGGGGCAACCGGGGAGCTGTTTTTT
TRBJ2-2 TRBV11-2 . many CASSFSENTGELFF TGTGCCAGCAGCTTTTCGGAAAACACCGGGGAGCTGTTTTTT
TRBJ1-2 TRBV6-2/TRBV6-3 TRBD1 . CASSQPGQMYGYTF TGTGCCAGCAGTCAGCCGGGACAGATGTATGGCTACACCTTC
TRBJ2-1 TRBV24-1 TRBD2 many CATSDALAGHNEQFF TGTGCCACCAGTGACGCCCTAGCGGGCCACAATGAGCAGTTCTTC
TRBJ2-2 TRBV4-1 TRBD1 many CASRGTGNTGELFF TGCGCCAGCAGGGGGACAGGCAACACCGGGGAGCTGTTTTTT
TRBJ1-3 TRBV20-1 . few CSAPGGDRSGNTIYF TGCAGTGCTCCCGGGGGGGACCGCTCTGGAAACACCATATATTTT
TRBJ1-4 TRBV30 . few CAWSVMASEEKLFF TGTGCCTGGAGTGTAATGGCCTCGGAAGAAAAACTGTTTTTT
TRBJ1-4 TRBV15 . . CATSRLSGTVNEKLFF TGTGCCACCAGCAGGCTTTCCGGGACGGTTAATGAAAAACTGTTTTTT
TRBJ2-2 TRBV11-3 . . CASSSKQDTGELFF TGTGCCAGCAGCTCGAAGCAGGACACCGGGGAGCTGTTTTTT
TRBJ2-1 TRBV29-1 . many CSTSVSSYNEQFF TGCAGCACCTCGGTGAGCTCCTACAATGAGCAGTTCTTC
TRBJ1-6 TRBV5-1 . . CASSLRLGDGNSPLHF TGCGCCAGCAGCTTGAGACTGGGGGACGGCAATTCACCCCTCCACTTT
TRBJ2-2 TRBV20-1 TRBD1 . CSAKPGQGLGELFF TGCAGTGCAAAACCGGGACAGGGTCTTGGGGAGCTGTTTTTT
TRBJ2-1 TRBV5-4 . few CASSSRSGPSYNEQFF TGTGCCAGCAGCTCTCGGAGCGGCCCTTCCTACAATGAGCAGTTCTTC
TRBJ1-6 TRBV7-2 . many CASSLVDRNSPLHF TGTGCCAGCAGCTTAGTAGATCGTAATTCACCCCTCCACTTT